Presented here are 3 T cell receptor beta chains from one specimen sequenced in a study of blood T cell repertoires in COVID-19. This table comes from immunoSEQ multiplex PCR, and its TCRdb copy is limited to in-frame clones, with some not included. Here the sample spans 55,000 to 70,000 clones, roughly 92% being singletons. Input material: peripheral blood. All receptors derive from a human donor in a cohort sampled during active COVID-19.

The CDR3 region is CASRTPGDNTDTQYF. The CDR3 nucleotides read TGTGCCAGCAGGACCCCAGGGGACAACACAGATACGCAGTATTTT. The chain employs TRBV27 and TRBJ2-3; a weak D match, TRBD1 (6 bases). This CDR3 spans 15 amino acids. The V gene's germline CDR1 is MNHEY and CDR2 SMNVEV (reference sequence). Trimming shortened V by 6 bases and J by 2 bases, and 15 bases separated the two germline ends.

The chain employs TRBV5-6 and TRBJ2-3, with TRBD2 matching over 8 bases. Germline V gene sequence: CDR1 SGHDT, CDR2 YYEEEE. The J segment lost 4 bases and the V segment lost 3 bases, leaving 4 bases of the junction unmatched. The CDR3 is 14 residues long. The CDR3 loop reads CASSSRTSPDTQYF. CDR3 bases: TGTGCCAGCAGCTCCCGGACTAGCCCAGATACGCAGTATTTT.

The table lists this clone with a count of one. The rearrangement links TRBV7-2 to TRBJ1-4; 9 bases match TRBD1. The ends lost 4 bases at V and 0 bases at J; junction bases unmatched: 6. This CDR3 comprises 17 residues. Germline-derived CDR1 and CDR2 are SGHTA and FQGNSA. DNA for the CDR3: TGTGCCAGCAGCTCGGGACAGGGTGGAGCAACTAATGAAAAACTGTTTTTT. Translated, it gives CASSSGQGGATNEKLFF.